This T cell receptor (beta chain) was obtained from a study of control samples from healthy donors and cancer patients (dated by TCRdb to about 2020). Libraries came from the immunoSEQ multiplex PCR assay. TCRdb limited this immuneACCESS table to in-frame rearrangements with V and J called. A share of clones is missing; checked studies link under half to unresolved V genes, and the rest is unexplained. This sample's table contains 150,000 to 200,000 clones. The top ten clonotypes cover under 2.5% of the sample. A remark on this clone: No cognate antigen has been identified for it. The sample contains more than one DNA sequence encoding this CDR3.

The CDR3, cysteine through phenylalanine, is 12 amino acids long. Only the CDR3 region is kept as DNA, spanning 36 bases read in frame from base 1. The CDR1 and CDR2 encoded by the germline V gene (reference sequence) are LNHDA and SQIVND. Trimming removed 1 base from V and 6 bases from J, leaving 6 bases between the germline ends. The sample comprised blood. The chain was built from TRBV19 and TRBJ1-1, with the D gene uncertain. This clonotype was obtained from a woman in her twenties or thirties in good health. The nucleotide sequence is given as TGTGCCAGTAGTATAGGTGGGCCTGAAGCTTTCTTT. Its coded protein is CASSIGGPEAFF.